What follows describes a single T cell receptor (beta chain). Its antigen is unknown. Axillary draining lymph nodes of breast cancer patients supplied the node samples. In TCRdb, the multiplex PCR reads were re-called with MiXCR into one record per CDR3 protein. Among 150,000 to 250,000 distinct CDR3 sequences listed, approximately 31% were seen once. This record comes from a study of breast tumors, draining lymph nodes, adjacent tissues. This CDR3 is built from 15 residues. V was pared by 4 bases and J by 10 bases, with 23 bases between. Germline values: CDR1 SGHTS, CDR2 YDEGEE. Notes on the study in general: Compared with lymph nodes, tumors were less diverse; compared with nontumor tissue, more. Tumor and nontumor repertoires were significantly more similar in luminal-like than in basal-like breast cancer. That most tumor T cells come from lymph nodes remained unproven. The data were judged consistent with most tumor T cells coming from lymph node and expanding in tumor.

Specimen: axillary lymph node tissue. The rearrangement joins TRBV5-8 to TRBJ1-2; tentative D call: TRBD1 (6 bases). This TCR came from a female donor with breast cancer. Some clones in this sample may be carry-over from other donors' samples. The CDR3 region has the DNA TGTGCCAGCAGCGGGCAACTGCAGGGGAGCTCGGCCTACACCTTC. Translation: CASSGQLQGSSAYTF.